What follows are 25 T cell receptor beta chains derived from one specimen sequenced in a study of CD8 T cells in ankylosing spondylitis. TCRdb redid the calling of the 5' RACE reads with MiXCR, one entry per CDR3 protein. The table has 25,000 to 30,000 distinct CDR3 sequences, 7.9% seen once. The sequencing sample was made of blood. The receptors were gathered from a male donor with ankylosing spondylitis or in good health (not recorded which).

The genes are TRBV5-6 and TRBJ2-3; the D gene is possibly TRBD1 (5 bases). Trimming shortened V by 3 bases and J by 5 bases, and 22 bases separated the two germline ends. CDR1 SGHDT and CDR2 YYEEEE come from the germline V gene. This CDR3 has 17 amino acids. The CDR3 region is CASSSFLRRGWRDTQYF. The CDR3 DNA reads as TGTGCCAGCAGCTCCTTCTTAAGAAGGGGATGGAGAGATACGCAGTATTTT.

The genes are TRBV3-1 and TRBJ2-5; D possibly corresponds to TRBD1 (5 bases). V was trimmed by 0 bases and J by 1 base, leaving 12 bases between them. This CDR3 contains 16 residues. In germline, CDR1 is LGHDT, CDR2 YNNKEL (reference sequence). CDR3 sequence: CASSQDPRQIQETQYF. DNA of the CDR3: TGTGCCAGCAGCCAAGACCCCCGACAGATCCAAGAGACCCAGTACTTC.

This clonotype was observed many times. The chain employs TRBV10-3 and TRBJ1-2, with D possibly being TRBD1 (5 bases). V dropped 6 bases and J dropped 2 bases, with 16 bases sitting between them. CDR1 and CDR2 (germline): ENHRY, SYGVKD. The CDR3 totals 15 residues. This chain's CDR3 is CAISDLGKGNYGYTF. The CDR3 nucleotides read TGTGCCATCAGCGACCTGGGGAAGGGGAACTATGGCTACACCTTC.

CDR3 sequence: CSASGDTDTQYF. CDR3 in DNA: TGCAGTGCTAGCGGGGACACAGATACGCAGTATTTT. The V gene is TRBV20-1, the J gene TRBJ2-3; possibly TRBD2 for D (5 bases). Looked up from germline, CDR1 is DFQATT and CDR2 is SNEGSKA (reference sequence). CDR3 length: 12 residues. The V end was cut by 3 bases, the J end by 2 bases, with 6 bases between.

V usage is TRBV9 and J usage is TRBJ1-1; D not certain. Germline loops: CDR1 SGDLS, CDR2 YYNGEE. The CDR3 loop spans 15 amino acids. Trimming stripped 0 bases from V and 1 base from J, with 10 bases between. CDR3 sequence: CASSVGGRRNTEAFF. CDR3 DNA sequence: TGTGCCAGCAGCGTAGGAGGGCGGAGGAACACTGAAGCTTTCTTT. Full variable domain (missing parts from reference TRBV9 and TRBJ1-1): DSGVTQTPKHLITATGQRVTLRCSPRSGDLSVYWYQQSLDQGLQFLIQYYNGEERAKGNILERFSAQQFPDLHSELNLSSLELGDSALYFCASSVGGRRNTEAFFGQGTRLTVV.

V gene TRBV5-5 combines with J gene TRBJ1-1; D unclear. This CDR3 contains 13 residues. In germline, CDR1 is SGHKS, CDR2 YYEKEE (reference sequence). The V gene lost 0 bases and the J gene lost 0 bases, with 3 bases spanning the gap. Written as DNA, the CDR3 is TGTGCCAGCAGCTTGGGAGTGAACACTGAAGCTTTCTTT. Protein sequence: CASSLGVNTEAFF.

This clonotype has a count of ten or more. V and J are TRBV12-3 or TRBV12-4 and TRBJ2-4; 8 bases agree with TRBD2. This CDR3 is 15 amino acids long. V dropped 7 bases and J dropped 3; count of bases not matched to a gene: 8. The CDR3 bases are TGTGCCAGCAACCGGGGGGGCTTTGACAAAAACATTCAGTACTTC. Residues: CASNRGGFDKNIQYF.

This clonotype was seen only a few times. V is TRBV15 and J is TRBJ1-1; D is ambiguous. CDR3 length: 13 amino acids. Germline V gives CDR1 LNHNV, CDR2 YYDKDF (reference sequence). V was trimmed by 6 bases and J by 1 base, leaving 9 bases between them. The CDR3 sequence: CATRNSGNTEAFF. The CDR3 bases are TGTGCCACCAGAAATTCCGGGAACACTGAAGCTTTCTTT. Variable domain in full (rest from reference TRBV15 and TRBJ1-1): DAMVIQNPRYQVTQFGKPVTLSCSQTLNHNVMYWYQQKSSQAPKLLFHYYDKDFNNEADTPDNFQSRRPNTSFCFLDIRSPGLGDTAMYLCATRNSGNTEAFFGQGTRLTVV.

This clonotype has a handful of counts. The chain links TRBV10-3 to TRBJ2-2; TRBD1 matches at 11 bases. The V segment lost 6 bases and the J segment 3 bases; nucleotides outside the gene matches: 6. The germline CDR1 and CDR2 sequences are ENHRY and SYGVKD. The length of the CDR3 is 16 residues. CDR3 DNA sequence: TGTGCCATCAGCAGGACAGGGGGCTTTGACACCGGGGAGCTGTTTTTT. Amino acid sequence: CAISRTGGFDTGELFF.

The sample holds a few counts of this clonotype. The genes are TRBV10-3 and TRBJ1-1, with D unclear. Germline CDR1 ENHRY, CDR2 SYGVKD. The CDR3 contains 13 residues. Trimming removed 6 bases at V and 1 base at J, with 9 bases between. The CDR3 DNA is TGTGCCATCAGACCCCGACAGAACACTGAAGCTTTCTTT. Translation gives CAIRPRQNTEAFF.

This clonotype showed up many times. The chain is built from TRBV7-2 and TRBJ2-3, with 8 positions matching TRBD2. J lost 1 base, V lost 4 bases, and 7 bases had no gene match. Germline V gene lookup returns CDR1 SGHTA and CDR2 FQGNSA. This CDR3 region has 16 residues. The CDR3 coding sequence is TGTGCCAGCAGCTCCGAAGCGGGAGCGGGCACAGATACGCAGTATTTT. Translated: CASSSEAGAGTDTQYF.

This clonotype was recorded at least ten times. V and J are TRBV29-1 and TRBJ2-6; D is unclear. Germline lookup yields CDR1 SQVTM and CDR2 ANQGSEA. There are 14 residues in the CDR3. The ends were cut back, 5 bases at V and 0 bases at J, with 8 bases in the middle. As DNA, the CDR3 is TGCAGCGTTCGACGTACCTCTGGGGCCAACGTCCTGACTTTC. Translating it yields CSVRRTSGANVLTF.

V and J are TRBV25-1 and TRBJ2-3; perhaps TRBD1 as D (6 bases). This CDR3 has 15 residues. The V gene's germline CDR1 is MGHDK and CDR2 SYGVNS. V was trimmed by 6 bases and J by 3 bases, leaving 16 bases between them. The CDR3 here is CASSETGFRTDTQYF. The CDR3 DNA follows: TGTGCCAGCAGCGAAACAGGGTTTAGGACAGATACGCAGTATTTT.

The chain has TRBV12-3 or TRBV12-4 and TRBJ2-4; maybe TRBD2 (7 bases). This CDR3 has 16 residues. Between the trimmed V and J ends, which lost 6 bases and 1 base, there was a span of 16 bases. CDR3 in amino acids: CASRGRRGAAKNIQYF. CDR3 bases: TGTGCCAGCAGGGGAAGACGGGGGGCTGCCAAAAACATTCAGTACTTC.

This sequence joins TRBV27 and TRBJ2-2; unclear D gene. V lost 0 bases and J lost 7, with 0 bases in between. The CDR3 extends over 11 amino acids. Germline V gene lookup returns CDR1 MNHEY and CDR2 SMNVEV (reference sequence). As DNA, the CDR3 is TGTGCCAGCAGTTTATCCGGGGAGCTGTTTTTT. It yields the protein CASSLSGELFF.

This clonotype has only a few counts. The genes are TRBV5-1 and TRBJ2-4; D is ambiguous. This CDR3 is built from 13 residues. V shed 3 bases and J shed 8 bases, with 12 bases lying between them. The germline gives CDR1 SGHRS, CDR2 YFSETQ. Here the CDR3 DNA reads TGCGCCAGCAGCTCCCCGACCGTGGACATTCAGTACTTC. Amino acids: CASSSPTVDIQYF.

The rearrangement links TRBV7-9 to TRBJ1-1; TRBD1 matches 9 bases. Unmatched junction bases numbered 6, after V lost 5 bases and J lost 5 bases. The CDR3 totals 14 residues. The germline gives CDR1 SEHNR, CDR2 FQNEAQ (reference sequence). In DNA form, the CDR3 reads TGTGCCAGCAGCGGTACGACAGGGGGGACTGAAGCTTTCTTT. Its protein product is CASSGTTGGTEAFF.

In this sample, this clonotype turned up a few times. This chain joins TRBV7-2 and TRBJ2-3; a weak D match, TRBD2 (5 bases). Germline CDR1 SGHTA, CDR2 FQGNSA. Deletions cut 5 bases from V and 8 bases from J, with 17 bases between. The CDR3 is 14 amino acids. The CDR3 bases are TGTGCCAGCAGCCCCTCTGCCGGGGTAGGTACGCAGTATTTT. Its translation is CASSPSAGVGTQYF. Filled out from reference TRBV7-2 and TRBJ2-3, the complete variable domain reads GAGVSQSPSNKVTEKGKDVELRCDPISGHTALYWYRQSLGQGLEFLIYFQGNSAPDKSGLPSDRFSAERTGGSVSTLTIQRTQQEDSAVYLCASSPSAGVGTQYFGPGTRLTVL.

This clonotype turned up a few times. This chain joins TRBV7-2 and TRBJ1-6, with no clear D. Trimming took off 1 base at V and 4 bases at J, with 8 bases between the two ends. The CDR3 contains 15 residues. The V gene's germline CDR1 is SGHTA and CDR2 FQGNSA. The CDR3 spells CASSLVTGYNSPLHF. For the CDR3, the DNA is TGTGCCAGCAGCTTAGTTACGGGATATAATTCACCCCTCCACTTT.

A few counts support this clonotype. The chain couples TRBV6-1 to TRBJ2-7, with D unclear. The CDR3 consists of 11 residues. V gave up 10 bases and J gave up 3 bases, with 10 bases separating them. Germline V gene lookup returns CDR1 MNHNS and CDR2 SASEGT. As DNA, the CDR3 is TGTGCCACTTACTCCCACTACGAGCAGTACTTC. It is translated as CATYSHYEQYF.

This clonotype appeared a few times. The chain uses TRBV11-2 and TRBJ2-1, with D possibly called TRBD1 or TRBD2 (5 bases each). The CDR3 runs to 15 residues. The germline CDR1 and CDR2 sequences are SGHAT and FQNNGV. The germline V and J ends were trimmed by 1 base and 8 bases, with 15 bases remaining between them. The CDR3 sequence is CASSLGVYGTDEQFF. The CDR3 bases are TGTGCCAGCAGCTTAGGCGTATATGGGACGGATGAGCAGTTCTTC.

This clonotype was counted at least ten times. V is TRBV12-3 or TRBV12-4 and J is TRBJ2-1; D is uncertain. CDR3 size: 16 residues. Trimming removed 5 bases at V and 8 bases at J, with 22 bases between. The DNA of the CDR3 is TGTGCCAGCAGTCTCACGGTCCTTTTGGCTGGGGATGAGCAGTTCTTC. This gives the protein CASSLTVLLAGDEQFF.

This sequence joins TRBV20-1 and TRBJ2-7; 8 nucleotides agree with TRBD1. CDR1 DFQATT and CDR2 SNEGSKA come from the germline V gene (reference sequence). The CDR3 consists of 16 residues. J was trimmed by 0 bases and V by 6 bases; bases with no gene match: 13. The CDR3 spells CSAASSGTGFSYEQYF. Written as DNA, the CDR3 is TGCAGTGCCGCGTCCTCCGGGACAGGCTTCTCCTACGAGCAGTACTTC.

The chain has TRBV20-1 and TRBJ2-2; D call uncertain. The V end lost 0 bases, the J end lost 7 bases, and 6 bases lay between the germline ends. The CDR3 length is 12 residues. CDR1 DFQATT and CDR2 SNEGSKA come from the germline V gene (reference sequence). Here the CDR3 DNA reads TGCAGTGCTAGAGACCAGGTCGGGGAGCTGTTTTTT. This encodes CSARDQVGELFF.

This clonotype was counted a few times. V and J are TRBV28 and TRBJ1-5; 7 bases match TRBD1. The CDR3 has 13 residues. The ends lost 8 bases at V and 7 bases at J; junction bases unmatched: 8. Germline V lookup: CDR1 MDHEN, CDR2 SYDVKM. The CDR3 nucleotides are TGTGCCAGCTATGGGGCAGGGGGACAGCCCCAGCATTTT. Its translation is CASYGAGGQPQHF.